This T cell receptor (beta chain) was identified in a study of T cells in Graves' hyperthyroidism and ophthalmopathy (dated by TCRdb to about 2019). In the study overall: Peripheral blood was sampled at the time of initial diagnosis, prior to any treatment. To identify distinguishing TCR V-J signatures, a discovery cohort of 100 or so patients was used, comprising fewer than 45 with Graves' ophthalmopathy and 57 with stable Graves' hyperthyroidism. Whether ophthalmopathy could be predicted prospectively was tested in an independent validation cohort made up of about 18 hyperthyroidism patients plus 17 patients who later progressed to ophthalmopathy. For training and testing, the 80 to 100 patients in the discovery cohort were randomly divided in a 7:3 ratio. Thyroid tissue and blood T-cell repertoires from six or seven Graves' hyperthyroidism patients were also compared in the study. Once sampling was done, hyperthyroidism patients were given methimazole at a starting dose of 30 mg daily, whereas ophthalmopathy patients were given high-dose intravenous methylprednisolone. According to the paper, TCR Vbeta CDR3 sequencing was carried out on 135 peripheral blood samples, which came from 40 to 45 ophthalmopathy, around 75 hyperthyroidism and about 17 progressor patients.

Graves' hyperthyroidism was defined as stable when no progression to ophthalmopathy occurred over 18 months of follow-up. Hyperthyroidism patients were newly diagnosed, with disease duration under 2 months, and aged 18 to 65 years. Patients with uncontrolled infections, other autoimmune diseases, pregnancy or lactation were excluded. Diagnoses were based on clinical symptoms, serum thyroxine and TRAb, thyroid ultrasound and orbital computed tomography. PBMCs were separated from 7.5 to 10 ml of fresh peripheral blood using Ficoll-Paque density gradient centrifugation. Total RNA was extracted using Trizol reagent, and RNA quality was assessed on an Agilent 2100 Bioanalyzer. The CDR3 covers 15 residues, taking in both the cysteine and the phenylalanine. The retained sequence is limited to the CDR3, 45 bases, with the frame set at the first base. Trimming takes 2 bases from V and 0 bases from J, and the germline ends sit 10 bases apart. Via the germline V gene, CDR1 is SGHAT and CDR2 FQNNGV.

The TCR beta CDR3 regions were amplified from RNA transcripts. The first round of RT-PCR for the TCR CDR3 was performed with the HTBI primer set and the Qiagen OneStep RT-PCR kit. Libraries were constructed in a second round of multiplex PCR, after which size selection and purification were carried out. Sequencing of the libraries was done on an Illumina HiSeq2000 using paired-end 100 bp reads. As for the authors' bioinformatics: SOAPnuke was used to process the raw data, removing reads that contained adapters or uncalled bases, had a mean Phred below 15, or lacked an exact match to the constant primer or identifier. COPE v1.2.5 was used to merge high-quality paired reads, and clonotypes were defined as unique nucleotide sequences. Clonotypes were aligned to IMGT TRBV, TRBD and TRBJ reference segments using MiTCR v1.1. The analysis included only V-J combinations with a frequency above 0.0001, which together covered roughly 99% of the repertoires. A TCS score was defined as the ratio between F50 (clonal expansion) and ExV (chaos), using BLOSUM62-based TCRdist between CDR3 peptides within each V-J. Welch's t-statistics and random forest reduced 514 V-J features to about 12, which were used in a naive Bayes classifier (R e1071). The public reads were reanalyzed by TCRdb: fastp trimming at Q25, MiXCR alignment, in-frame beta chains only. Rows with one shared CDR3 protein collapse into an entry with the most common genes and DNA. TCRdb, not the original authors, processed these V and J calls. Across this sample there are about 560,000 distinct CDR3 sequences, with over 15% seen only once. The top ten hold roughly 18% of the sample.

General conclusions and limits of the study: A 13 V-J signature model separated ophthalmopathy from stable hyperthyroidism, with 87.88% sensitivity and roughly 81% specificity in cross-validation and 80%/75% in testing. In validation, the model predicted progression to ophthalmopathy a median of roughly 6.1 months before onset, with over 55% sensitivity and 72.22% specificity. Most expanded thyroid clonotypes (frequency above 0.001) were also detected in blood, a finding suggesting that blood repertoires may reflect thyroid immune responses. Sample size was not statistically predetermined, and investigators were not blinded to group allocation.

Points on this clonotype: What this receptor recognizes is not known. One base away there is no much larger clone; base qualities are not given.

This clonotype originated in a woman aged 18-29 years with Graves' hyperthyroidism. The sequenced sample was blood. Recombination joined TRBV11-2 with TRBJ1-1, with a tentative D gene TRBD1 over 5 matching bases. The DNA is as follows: TGTGCCAGCAGCTTAAGGGGCCAGTTGAACACTGAAGCTTTCTTT. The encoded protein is CASSLRGQLNTEAFF.